One sample yielded the 10 T cell receptor beta chains listed below, sequenced in a study of cytomegalovirus exposure and HLA in healthy donors. Vbeta (60) and Jbeta (13) primers were used in the PCR. Method: immunoSEQ multiplex PCR; TCRdb's copy keeps in-frame clones and lacks some. The table lists some 200,000 clones, roughly 79% of them singletons, with 0.58% in the top ten. Specimen: PBMCs. The receptors here all came from a woman aged 40 to 50 in good health and CMV-seronegative.

The chain carries TRBV5-6 and TRBJ2-1, with D perhaps matching TRBD2 (5 bases). Trimming stripped 2 bases from V and 4 bases from J, with 10 bases between. The V gene's germline CDR1 is SGHDT and CDR2 YYEEEE. The CDR3 is made up of 14 amino acids. CDR3 protein: CASSLGRAYNEQFF. DNA for the CDR3: TGTGCCAGCAGCTTAGGGCGGGCGTACAATGAGCAGTTCTTC.

This clone appeared once. The gene calls are TRBV5-4 and TRBJ2-1, with TRBD2 identical over 14 bases. Germline V CDR1 and CDR2: SGHNT, YYREEE (reference sequence). The CDR3 consists of 19 residues. The V segment lost 5 bases and the J segment 0 bases; nucleotides outside the gene matches: 10. This CDR3 is CASRSTSGGASSSYNEQFF. CDR3 in DNA: TGTGCCAGCAGGTCGACTAGCGGGGGGGCTAGCAGCTCCTACAATGAGCAGTTCTTC.

The chain is built from TRBV6-1 and TRBJ2-1, with D possibly TRBD2 on 5 matching bases. The CDR3 is 15 amino acids. V lost 6 bases, J lost 1 base, and 13 bases lay in between. Per germline, CDR1 MNHNS and CDR2 SASEGT. The CDR3 DNA follows: TGTGCCAGCAGAATCGGACGAGGGTCCTACAATGAGCAGTTCTTC. Its translation is CASRIGRGSYNEQFF.

This clone has just a few counts. The rearrangement joins TRBV2 to TRBJ2-7; TRBD2 matches at 7 bases. Germline-derived CDR1 and CDR2 are SNHLY and FYNNEI. The V gene end was trimmed by 6 bases and the J gene end by 7 bases; junction bases not matched to a gene: 9. The CDR3 loop spans 13 amino acids. This CDR3 reads CASSQGEGWEQYF. DNA for the CDR3: TGTGCCAGCAGCCAAGGGGAGGGGTGGGAGCAGTACTTC.

This clone came up a few times. The chain combines TRBV5-1 with TRBJ1-5, with D tentatively TRBD1 (6 bases). The V end was cut by 4 bases, the J end by 3 bases, with 11 bases between. The germline V gene encodes CDR1 SGHRS and CDR2 YFSETQ. This CDR3 region has 14 residues. The CDR3 here is CASSPRQVNQPQHF. In DNA, the CDR3 is TGCGCCAGCAGCCCCCGACAGGTCAATCAGCCCCAGCATTTT.

This chain connects TRBV15 to TRBJ1-6; perhaps TRBD1 as D (6 bases). This CDR3 has 15 residues. Germline V gene data show CDR1 as LNHNV and CDR2 as YYDKDF (reference sequence). V shed 5 bases and J shed 7 bases, with 15 bases lying between them. The CDR3 sequence is CATSLETGPNSPLHF. The CDR3 region has the DNA TGTGCCACCAGCCTTGAGACAGGCCCCAATTCACCCCTCCACTTT.

This clone was counted only a few times. The chain couples TRBV5-6 to TRBJ2-5; possible D gene TRBD2, 5 bases. V was cut by 4 bases and J by 5 bases, with 18 bases left in between. The CDR3 runs to 15 residues. The germline V gene has CDR1 SGHDT and CDR2 YYEEEE. The CDR3 DNA reads TGTGCCAGCAGCACCAAAAGGGCGGGTTGGGAGACCCAGTACTTC. Its translation: CASSTKRAGWETQYF.

This clone was counted a few times. J is TRBJ2-2 and V is TRBV7-9; perhaps TRBD2 as D (5 bases). The CDR3 is 13 residues long. The ends were cut back, 2 bases at V and 5 bases at J, with 6 bases in the middle. The V gene's germline CDR1 is SEHNR and CDR2 FQNEAQ (reference sequence). The CDR3 DNA reads as TGTGCCAGCAGCTTACCGGGGACCGGGGAGCTGTTTTTT. Amino acids: CASSLPGTGELFF.

The chain couples TRBV4-1 to TRBJ1-2; D is unresolved. The CDR3 length is 16 residues. V was pared by 8 bases and J by 3 bases, with 22 bases between. CDR1 and CDR2 from the germline V gene are MGHRA and YSYEKL. CDR3 nucleotides: TGCGCCAGCGGCTCAGGAGAGGCCGGGGTGGACTATGGCTACACCTTC. Translation gives CASGSGEAGVDYGYTF.

The chain uses TRBV18 and TRBJ1-4, with D perhaps matching TRBD1 (5 bases). The CDR3 loop spans 14 amino acids. Deletions cut 6 bases from V and 7 bases from J, with 15 bases between. Germline lookup yields CDR1 KGHSH and CDR2 LQKENI. CDR3 bases: TGTGCCAGCTCTCTTGACAGTTCGAGTGAAAAACTGTTTTTT. Translation: CASSLDSSSEKLFF.